This section outlines one T cell receptor (beta chain) sequence together with its context. The germline gene is not matched at one end of the junction; a read error may be the cause. The record originates from a study of T cells in Graves' hyperthyroidism and ophthalmopathy. In the study overall: The initial diagnosis was the point when peripheral blood was collected, ahead of any treatment.

Researchers amplified the TCR beta CDR3 regions from RNA transcripts. Carried out on the TCR CDR3, a first-round RT-PCR used the HTBI primer set. TCRdb reanalysed the multiplex PCR reads using MiXCR and keeps one entry per CDR3 protein. Among approximately 530,000 distinct CDR3 sequences, over 15% were seen once, and the ten largest hold 18%. The source material was blood. The TCR sequence derives from a young woman with Graves' hyperthyroidism.

The chain's CDR3 is CASSDAWASPQYF. Here the CDR3 DNA reads TGCGCCAGCAGTGATGCTTGGGCCAGCCCGCAGTATTTT. The V gene is TRBV6-1, the J gene TRBJ2-3; D is ambiguous. Germline loops: CDR1 MNHNS, CDR2 SASEGT. The length of the CDR3 is 13 residues.